The 10 T cell receptor beta chains below all came from one sample that was sequenced in a study of Ad26.COV2.S vaccination and SARS-CoV-2 variants (dated by TCRdb to about 2021). The label giving this sample's treatment or condition can be read as: some 20 received Ad26.COV2.S at low or high dose, single or two shots; 5 received placebo; per-sample allocation not given. For vaccine and placebo recipients, repertoires were sequenced using samples collected on day 63 after the first injection. Library method: the immunoSEQ multiplex PCR assay. TCRdb retrieved this table from immuneACCESS and kept in-frame rearrangements only. Not all clones are present; in checked studies, unresolved V genes account for under half, and no reason is known for the remainder. This sample comprises a few hundred thousand clones, 80% to 90% of them detected only once. The ten biggest clones cover roughly 3.5% of the sample.

The sequencing here drew on peripheral blood, taken in a trial of Ad26.COV2.S vaccine versus placebo. The receptor set was obtained from a person aged 18 to 65 who received the Ad26.COV2.S COVID-19 vaccine or a placebo.

The CDR3 is CATSDRAGNIQYF. The CDR3, as DNA: TGTGCCACCTCGGACAGGGCTGGAAACATTCAGTACTTC. J is TRBJ2-4 and V is TRBV6-4; 8 nucleotides match TRBD1. The V segment lost 10 bases and the J segment 6 bases; nucleotides outside the gene matches: 8. The germline gives CDR1 MRHNA, CDR2 SNTAGT. The CDR3 totals 13 residues.

The chain couples TRBV28 to TRBJ2-3; possibly TRBD1 or TRBD2 for D (5 bases each). V was cut by 2 bases and J by 1 base, with 10 bases left in between. The CDR3 contains 15 residues. Per germline, CDR1 MDHEN and CDR2 SYDVKM. The CDR3 spells CASSLGTKGTDTQYF. The CDR3, as DNA: TGTGCCAGCAGTTTAGGGACGAAAGGCACAGATACGCAGTATTTT.

V and J are TRBV5-4 and TRBJ2-3, with unresolved D. V gave up 4 bases and J gave up 4 bases, with 19 bases separating them. This CDR3 comprises 16 residues. Germline V gene sequence: CDR1 SGHNT, CDR2 YYREEE (reference sequence). This CDR3 is CASSPFSSPDADTQYF. CDR3 in DNA: TGTGCCAGCAGCCCCTTTTCCAGTCCGGACGCAGATACGCAGTATTTT.

The chain couples TRBV30 to TRBJ1-2; D is uncertain. Deletions cut 0 bases from V and 4 bases from J, with 12 bases between. The CDR3 loop spans 14 amino acids. Germline CDR1 GTSNPN, CDR2 SVGIG (reference sequence). CDR3 in amino acids: CAWSVMGEGYGYTF. In DNA form, the CDR3 reads TGTGCCTGGAGTGTAATGGGTGAGGGCTATGGCTACACCTTC.

The chain employs TRBV7-9 and TRBJ1-2, with no clear D. Germline CDR1 SEHNR, CDR2 FQNEAQ (reference sequence). Trimming took off 3 bases at V and 8 bases at J, with 13 bases between the two ends. There are 13 residues in the CDR3. The CDR3 spells CASSFFGRTGYTF. The CDR3 DNA sequence: TGTGCCAGCAGCTTCTTTGGCCGTACAGGCTACACCTTC.

The genes are TRBV6-5 and TRBJ2-4, with 8 bases fitting TRBD1. J lost 6 bases, V lost 5 bases, and 6 bases had no gene match. The CDR3 is made up of 14 amino acids. Per germline, CDR1 MNHEY and CDR2 SVGAGI. CDR3 DNA: TGTGCCAGCAGTACACGCGGACAGGGAAACATTCAGTACTTC. Translated, it gives CASSTRGQGNIQYF.

The chain carries TRBV14 and TRBJ2-1; D gene ambiguous. CDR3 length: 16 amino acids. CDR1 is SGHDN, CDR2 FVKESK, per germline. V gave up 3 bases and J gave up 1 base, with 13 bases separating them. The CDR3 protein is CASSQFLASSYNEQFF. CDR3 nucleotides: TGTGCCAGCAGCCAGTTTTTGGCTAGTTCCTACAATGAGCAGTTCTTC.

The J gene is TRBJ2-4, the V gene TRBV7-9, with 7 bases aligning to TRBD2. The length of the CDR3 is 15 residues. Germline values: CDR1 SEHNR, CDR2 FQNEAQ (reference sequence). With 2 bases clipped from V and 5 bases from J, the junction kept 6 bases outside the gene matches. The CDR3 loop reads CASSLSLGLENIQYF. CDR3 sequence (DNA): TGTGCCAGCAGCTTATCCCTAGGACTAGAAAACATTCAGTACTTC.

The V and J genes are TRBV2 and TRBJ2-1; 11 bases match TRBD1. Germline V CDR1 and CDR2: SNHLY, FYNNEI. The CDR3 length is 15 residues. Unmatched junction bases numbered 6, after V lost 4 bases and J lost 7 bases. CDR3 in amino acids: CASSVEGQGGNEQFF. The CDR3 DNA sequence: TGTGCCAGCAGTGTTGAGGGACAGGGGGGAAATGAGCAGTTCTTC.

The genes are TRBV29-1 and TRBJ1-1; a possible D gene is TRBD1 (5 bases). CDR3 length: 10 amino acids. The germline V and J ends were trimmed by 5 bases and 5 bases, with 6 bases remaining between them. Germline lookup yields CDR1 SQVTM and CDR2 ANQGSEA. The CDR3, as DNA: TGCAGCGTTTGGGGGACTGAAGCTTTCTTT. Amino acid sequence: CSVWGTEAFF.